These 25 T cell receptor beta chains came from one sample sequenced in a study of CD8+ T cells in alopecia areata. RNA was extracted and reverse transcribed into cDNA as the sequencing template. Repertoires were generated with immunoSEQ multiplex PCR, while TCRdb's copy carries only in-frame clones and drops some. Counted here are tens of thousands of clones, around two thirds occurring once; the ten biggest clones make up 18%. Sequenced sample: NKG2D-high CD8+ T cells sorted from blood. These receptors came from a human donor with alopecia areata.

The CDR3 here is CASSSDKSDQPQHF. The DNA for the CDR3 is TGTGCCAGCAGTTCAGATAAGTCCGATCAGCCCCAGCATTTT. The chain carries TRBV28 and TRBJ1-5; D remains unclear. The CDR3 length is 14 residues. The ends were cut back, 4 bases at V and 5 bases at J, with 12 bases in the middle. The germline V gene encodes CDR1 MDHEN and CDR2 SYDVKM.

This chain uses TRBV5-1 with TRBJ2-3; the D gene is possibly TRBD1 (6 bases). The V end was cut by 0 bases, the J end by 3 bases, with 11 bases between. CDR1 SGHRS and CDR2 YFSETQ come from the germline V gene. CDR3 size: 15 residues. CDR3 bases: TGCGCCAGCAGCTTGGACTCACAGGGAACAGATACGCAGTATTTT. This codes for CASSLDSQGTDTQYF.

In its sample, this clone was seen a few times. This chain connects TRBV7-2 to TRBJ2-1, with TRBD1 as a possible D gene (6 bases). The germline V gene has CDR1 SGHTA and CDR2 FQGNSA. CDR3 size: 16 residues. V lost 4 bases, J lost 0 bases, and 13 bases lay in between. The CDR3 region is CASSSLRDNSYNEQFF. The DNA of the CDR3 is TGTGCCAGCAGCTCACTCCGGGACAACTCCTACAATGAGCAGTTCTTC.

The chain's CDR3 is CASSAHTTNEKLFF. The CDR3 DNA reads TGTGCCAGTAGTGCGCACACAACTAATGAAAAACTGTTTTTT. The chain employs TRBV19 and TRBJ1-4, with D unclear. The CDR3 has 14 amino acids. V lost 5 bases, J lost 0 bases, and 7 bases lay in between. The V gene's germline CDR1 is LNHDA and CDR2 SQIVND (reference sequence). The whole variable domain, filled in from reference TRBV19 and TRBJ1-4, reads DGGITQSPKYLFRKEGQNVTLSCEQNLNHDAMYWYRQDPGQGLRLIYYSQIVNDFQKGDIAEGYSVSREKKESFPLTVTSAQKNPTAFYLCASSAHTTNEKLFFGSGTQLSVL.

This chain links TRBV7-9 with TRBJ2-7; D is unclear. Between the trimmed V and J ends, which lost 5 bases and 4 bases, there was a span of 6 bases. Germline loops: CDR1 SEHNR, CDR2 FQNEAQ (reference sequence). The CDR3 is 11 residues long. The CDR3 DNA is TGTGCCAGCAGCGGGCCTTACGAGCAGTACTTC. It encodes CASSGPYEQYF.

The table lists this clone with a few counts. This chain links TRBV4-3 with TRBJ2-3; D gene ambiguous. The V end lost 2 bases, the J end lost 6 bases, and 12 bases lay between the germline ends. The CDR3 contains 14 residues. Germline V lookup: CDR1 LGHNA, CDR2 YSLEER. The DNA for the CDR3 is TGCGCCAGCAGCCAATATAACAACGGCGATACGCAGTATTTT. Translated, it gives CASSQYNNGDTQYF.

This clone ranks as medium-sized (0.01 to 0.1%). V usage is TRBV25-1 and J usage is TRBJ2-5; D remains ambiguous. The V end lost 4 bases, the J end lost 1 base, and 16 bases lay between the germline ends. CDR1 is MGHDK, CDR2 SYGVNS, per germline. CDR3 length equals 16 residues. DNA of the CDR3: TGTGCCAGCAGTGCGGGTAATCACGGAATCCAAGAGACCCAGTACTTC. This codes for CASSAGNHGIQETQYF.

This rearrangement joins TRBV2 to TRBJ2-1, with no clear D. The V gene's germline CDR1 is SNHLY and CDR2 FYNNEI. The ends were cut back, 8 bases at V and 5 bases at J, with 10 bases in the middle. The CDR3 consists of 12 residues. This CDR3 is CASDPANNEQFF. In DNA, the CDR3 is TGTGCCAGCGATCCGGCAAACAATGAGCAGTTCTTC.

Here the CDR3 reads CASRGSVSYEQYF. In DNA form, the CDR3 reads TGTGCCAGCAGGGGCAGTGTCTCCTACGAGCAGTACTTC. V gene TRBV28 combines with J gene TRBJ2-7; no reliable D call. V was pared by 6 bases and J by 0 bases, with 9 bases between. CDR3 size: 13 residues. Germline V lookup: CDR1 MDHEN, CDR2 SYDVKM.

The gene calls are TRBV7-6 and TRBJ2-2; 11 nucleotides agree with TRBD2. Looked up from germline, CDR1 is SGHVS and CDR2 is FNYEAQ. The ends lost 5 bases at V and 0 bases at J; junction bases unmatched: 14. The CDR3 consists of 20 residues. CDR3 protein: CASSPGWGLAGGTNTGELFF. The CDR3 DNA follows: TGTGCCAGCAGCCCCGGGTGGGGGCTAGCGGGGGGAACGAACACCGGGGAGCTGTTTTTT.

This chain links TRBV6-1 with TRBJ2-7, with no clear D. Germline CDR1 reads MNHNS; CDR2 reads SASEGT. Trimming cost V 3 bases and J 3 bases, with 0 bases left between them. The CDR3 totals 10 residues. CDR3 in amino acids: CASSDYEQYF. The CDR3 DNA reads TGTGCCAGCAGTGACTACGAGCAGTACTTC.

The genes are TRBV2 and TRBJ2-7; 8 bases are a match to TRBD1. CDR1 is SNHLY, CDR2 FYNNEI, per germline. With 1 base clipped from V and 6 bases from J, the junction kept 11 bases outside the gene matches. The CDR3 runs to 16 residues. The CDR3 spells CASSEVGQGVLVEQYF. The DNA of the CDR3 is TGTGCCAGCAGTGAAGTCGGACAGGGCGTTCTGGTCGAGCAGTACTTC.

V is TRBV4-3 and J is TRBJ2-2, with no clear D. Between the trimmed V and J ends, which lost 0 bases and 6 bases, there was a span of 8 bases. The CDR3 spans 14 residues. Germline V gene sequence: CDR1 LGHNA, CDR2 YSLEER. This chain's CDR3 is CASSQDGRSGELFF. The CDR3, as DNA: TGCGCCAGCAGCCAAGATGGCCGGTCCGGGGAGCTGTTTTTT.

The V gene is TRBV28, the J gene TRBJ2-7, with TRBD2 identical over 13 bases. The CDR3 contains 17 residues. CDR1 and CDR2 (germline): MDHEN, SYDVKM. J was trimmed by 2 bases and V by 4 bases; bases with no gene match: 8. The CDR3 is CASSWQTSGRSAYEQYF. The CDR3 DNA reads as TGTGCCAGCAGTTGGCAGACTAGCGGGAGGTCCGCCTACGAGCAGTACTTC. Variable domain in full (rest from reference TRBV28 and TRBJ2-7): DVKVTQSSRYLVKRTGEKVFLECVQDMDHENMFWYRQDPGLGLRLIYFSYDVKMKEKGDIPEGYSVSREKKERFSLILESASTNQTSMYLCASSWQTSGRSAYEQYFGPGTRLTVT.

J is TRBJ2-5 and V is TRBV25-1; D not resolved. This CDR3 region has 10 residues. The germline V gene encodes CDR1 MGHDK and CDR2 SYGVNS. Trimming took 7 bases from V and 5 from J, leaving 5 bases between them. The DNA of the CDR3 is TGTGCCAGCAAAGGGGAGACCCAGTACTTC. It codes for CASKGETQYF.

Here the CDR3 DNA reads TGTGCCAGCAGCCCATCCGGGACTAGCGGGGGGGCCCACAATGAGCAGTTCTTC. Translation gives CASSPSGTSGGAHNEQFF. The V gene is TRBV13, the J gene TRBJ2-1; 16 bases align to TRBD2. The germline V gene encodes CDR1 PRHDT and CDR2 FYEKMQ (reference sequence). Trimming took 5 bases from V and 5 from J; bases not matched to a gene: 9. The CDR3 spans 18 residues.

This sequence joins TRBV7-9 and TRBJ2-5, with D uncertain. Germline assignment: CDR1 SEHNR and CDR2 FQNEAQ (reference sequence). With 5 bases removed from V and 1 base from J, the gap between germline ends came to 11 bases. CDR3 length: 14 amino acids. The CDR3 protein is CASSRPWTQETQYF. DNA of the CDR3: TGTGCCAGCAGCCGCCCTTGGACCCAAGAGACCCAGTACTTC.

The V gene is TRBV5-1, the J gene TRBJ2-5, with 13 bases matching TRBD2. Germline loops: CDR1 SGHRS, CDR2 YFSETQ. The CDR3 is 16 residues long. V lost 2 bases to trimming and J lost 1 base; unmatched junction nucleotides: 2. The CDR3 DNA reads TGCGCCAGCAGCTTCGGGACTAGCGGGATCCAAGAGACCCAGTACTTC. This sequence encodes CASSFGTSGIQETQYF.

The chain combines TRBV5-8 with TRBJ1-1; perhaps TRBD1 as D (6 bases). With 5 bases removed from V and 0 bases from J, the gap between germline ends came to 20 bases. Germline V gene lookup returns CDR1 SGHTS and CDR2 YDEGEE. This CDR3 comprises 17 residues. CDR3 sequence reads: CASRERGVGGLNTEAFF. In DNA, the CDR3 is TGTGCCAGCAGGGAGCGAGGAGTAGGGGGTTTGAACACTGAAGCTTTCTTT. Full variable domain (remainder filled in from reference TRBV5-8 and TRBJ1-1): EAGVTQSPTHLIKTRGQQATLRCSPISGHTSVYWYQQALGLGLQFLLWYDEGEERNRGNFPPRFSGRQFPNYSSELNVNALELEDSALYLCASRERGVGGLNTEAFFGQGTRLTVV.

The V call is TRBV1, the J call TRBJ2-2; the DNA was not compared with TRBD2, the D call given in the table. TRBV1 is tagged as a pseudogene. The CDR3 extends over 16 amino acids. The CDR3 protein is CTSSRTGTHVPGELFF. The CDR3 DNA reads TGCACCAGCAGCCGTACCGGGACTCACGTCCCCGGGGAGCTGTTTTTT.

This CDR3 is CASSEVSYEQYF. In DNA form, the CDR3 reads TGTGCCAGCAGTGAAGTGTCCTACGAGCAGTACTTC. The gene calls are TRBV6-8 and TRBJ2-7; no clear D. There are 12 residues in the CDR3. Trimming pared 5 bases from V and 1 base from J, leaving 6 bases between. Germline CDR1 and CDR2: MNHGY and SAAAGT.

The chain carries TRBV18 and TRBJ2-5; D possibly corresponds to TRBD1 (5 bases). The CDR3 loop spans 15 amino acids. V was pared by 2 bases and J by 0 bases, with 10 bases between. Germline V lookup: CDR1 KGHSH, CDR2 LQKENI. The CDR3 sequence is CASSPSTEYQETQYF. CDR3 bases: TGTGCCAGCTCACCATCGACAGAGTACCAAGAGACCCAGTACTTC.

This clone appeared a few times. The chain uses TRBV2 and TRBJ2-2, with D perhaps matching TRBD1 (6 bases). The CDR3 loop spans 14 amino acids. Trimming removed 4 bases at V and 5 bases at J, with 11 bases between. Germline-derived CDR1 and CDR2 are SNHLY and FYNNEI. The CDR3 region is CASSAGQSTGELFF. The CDR3 nucleotides are TGTGCCAGCAGTGCGGGACAATCGACCGGGGAGCTGTTTTTT.

This chain uses TRBV7-9 with TRBJ2-5; possibly TRBD1 or TRBD2 for D (5 bases each). The CDR3 is made up of 12 amino acids. Germline CDR1 and CDR2: SEHNR and FQNEAQ (reference sequence). V dropped 10 bases and J dropped 2 bases, with 11 bases sitting between them. This chain's CDR3 is CATTGAQETQYF. The CDR3 DNA is TGTGCCACCACCGGGGCACAAGAGACCCAGTACTTC.

The chain recombines TRBV7-2 with TRBJ1-1; TRBD1 might be the D (5 bases). V was clipped by 5 bases and J by 5 bases, with 15 bases between them. CDR1 and CDR2 (germline): SGHTA, FQGNSA. CDR3 length: 14 amino acids. The CDR3, as DNA: TGTGCCAGCAGCCCAACCAGGGCGGGGACTGAAGCTTTCTTT. Translating gives CASSPTRAGTEAFF.